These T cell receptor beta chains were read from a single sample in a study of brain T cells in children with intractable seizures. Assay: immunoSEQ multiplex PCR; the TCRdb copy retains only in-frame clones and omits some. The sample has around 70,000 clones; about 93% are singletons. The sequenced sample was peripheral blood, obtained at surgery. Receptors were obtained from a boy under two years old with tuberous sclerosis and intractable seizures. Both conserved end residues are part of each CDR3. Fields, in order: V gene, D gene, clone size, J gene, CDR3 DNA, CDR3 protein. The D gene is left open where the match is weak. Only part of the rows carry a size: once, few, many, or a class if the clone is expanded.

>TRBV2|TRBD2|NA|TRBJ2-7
TGTGCCAGCAGGAGCGGGAGGTTTTACGAGCAGTACTTC
CASRSGRFYEQYF
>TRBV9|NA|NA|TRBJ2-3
TGTGCCAGCAGCGTAGGGTCAGGATTCACAGATACGCAGTATTTT
CASSVGSGFTDTQYF
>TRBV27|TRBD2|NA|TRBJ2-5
TGTGCCAGCAGTTTATCGGGGACTAGCGAAACGGTGTACTTC
CASSLSGTSETVYF
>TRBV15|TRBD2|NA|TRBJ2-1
TGTGCCACCACCGCTAGCGGGGGGTACAATGAGCAGTTCTTC
CATTASGGYNEQFF
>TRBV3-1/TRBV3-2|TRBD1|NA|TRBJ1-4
TGTGCCAGCAGCCAGCCTATTTCCAGGGGGCCTCCCAAAAAACTGTTTTTT
CASSQPISRGPPKKLFF
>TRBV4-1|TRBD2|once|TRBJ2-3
TGCGCCAGCAGCCAAGTGGCGGGAGGCCGGCCAGATACGCAGTATTTT
CASSQVAGGRPDTQYF
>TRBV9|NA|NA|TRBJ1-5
TGTGCCAGCAGCGCAGCCGGGACCGATCAGCCCCAGCATTTT
CASSAAGTDQPQHF
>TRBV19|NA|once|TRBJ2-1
TGTGCCAGTAGTCTCCCATTATTGGGTGAGCAGTTCTTC
CASSLPLLGEQFF
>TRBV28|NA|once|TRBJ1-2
TGTGCCAGCAGTTTCCGCCGGGGGGCCACCGCTAACTATGGCTACACCTTC
CASSFRRGATANYGYTF
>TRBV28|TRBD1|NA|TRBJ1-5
TGTGCCAGCAGTTTATGGGGACAGGGCGTCCCTCAGCCCCAGCATTTT
CASSLWGQGVPQPQHF
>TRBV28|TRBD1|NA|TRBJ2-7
TGTGCCAGCACCTCGGTGTTGGGACAGGGGACCTACGAGCAGTACTTC
CASTSVLGQGTYEQYF
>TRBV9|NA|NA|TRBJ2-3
TGTGCCAGCAGCGTAGTTGCTAGCACAGATACGCAGTATTTT
CASSVVASTDTQYF
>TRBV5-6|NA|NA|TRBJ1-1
TGTGCCAGCAGCTCCCTTGGGTCAGGGCCGAACACTGAAGCTTTCTTT
CASSSLGSGPNTEAFF
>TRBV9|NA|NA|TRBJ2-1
TGTGCCAGCAGCGTAGCCGATAGCGCCTACAATGAGCAGTTCTTC
CASSVADSAYNEQFF
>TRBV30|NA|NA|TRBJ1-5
TGTGCCTGGAGTCTCGGAGGTAGCAATCAGCCCCAGCATTTT
CAWSLGGSNQPQHF
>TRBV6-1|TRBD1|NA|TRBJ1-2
TGTGCCAGCAGTGAAGTGCAGTCGGCAGGGGGCAATGGCTACACCTTC
CASSEVQSAGGNGYTF
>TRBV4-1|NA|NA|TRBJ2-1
TGCGCCAGCAGCCAATGGTATGAGCAGTTCTTC
CASSQWYEQFF
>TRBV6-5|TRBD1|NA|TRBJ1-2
TGTGCCAGCAGTCCCCGGGACAGGGCGAACTATGGCTACACCTTC
CASSPRDRANYGYTF
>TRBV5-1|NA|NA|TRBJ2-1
TGCGCCAGCAGCCCGAGACTAGGGGTTAACAATGAGCAGTTCTTC
CASSPRLGVNNEQFF
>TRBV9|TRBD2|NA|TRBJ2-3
TGTGCCAGCAGCGTAGGAGGACTAGCTGGAGATACGCAGTATTTT
CASSVGGLAGDTQYF
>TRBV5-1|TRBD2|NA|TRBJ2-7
TGCGCCAGCCGACTAGCGGGAGCCTACGAGCAGTACTTC
CASRLAGAYEQYF
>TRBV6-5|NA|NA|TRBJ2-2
TGTGCCAGCGGCCGGGGCAGGAACACCGGGGAGCTGTTTTTT
CASGRGRNTGELFF
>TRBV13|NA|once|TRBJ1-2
TGTGCCAGCAGCTTAAATCCCCAGGGAAGCTATGGCTACACCTTC
CASSLNPQGSYGYTF
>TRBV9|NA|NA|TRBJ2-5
TGTGCCAGCAGCGCCGGACATGGGGAGACCCAGTACTTC
CASSAGHGETQYF
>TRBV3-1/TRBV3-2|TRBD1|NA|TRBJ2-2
TGTGCCAGCAGCCAAGATTGGACAGGGTCGAACACCGGGGAGCTGTTTTTT
CASSQDWTGSNTGELFF
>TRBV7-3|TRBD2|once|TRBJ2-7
TGTGCCAGCAGCCCACAGAGCGGGGGGGCTTACGAGCAGTACTTC
CASSPQSGGAYEQYF
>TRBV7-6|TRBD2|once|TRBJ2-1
TGTGCCAGCAGCACCAGACTAGCGGGGATGAATGAGCAGTTCTTC
CASSTRLAGMNEQFF
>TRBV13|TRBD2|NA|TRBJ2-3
TGTGCCAGCAGCTTAGGGTGGCGGGAGTATTCATTAGATACGCAGTATTTT
CASSLGWREYSLDTQYF
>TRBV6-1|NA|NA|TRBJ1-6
TGTGCCAGCAGTGAAGGCTGGGGTTCTCCTAATTCACCCCTCCACTTT
CASSEGWGSPNSPLHF
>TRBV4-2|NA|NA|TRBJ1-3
TGTGCCAGCAGCCAAGAGGGGGTGGGAAACACCATATATTTT
CASSQEGVGNTIYF
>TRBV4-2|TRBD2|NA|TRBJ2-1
TGTGCCAGCAGCCGCTTGTCTCGCGGGAGATTAACCTACAATGAGCAGTTCTTC
CASSRLSRGRLTYNEQFF
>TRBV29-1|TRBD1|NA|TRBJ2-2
TGCAGCGTTACGACAGGGGAGGACACCGGGGAGCTGTTTTTT
CSVTTGEDTGELFF
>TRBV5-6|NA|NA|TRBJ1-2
TGTGCCAGCAGTGCCCTGGTCTTCGGCTACACCTTC
CASSALVFGYTF
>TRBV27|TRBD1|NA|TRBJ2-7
TGTGCCAGCAGTTTACGGGACAGTCCCTACGAGCAGTACTTC
CASSLRDSPYEQYF
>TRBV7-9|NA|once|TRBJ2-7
TGTGCCAGCAGCTTACCCGCTCCAGGGGACGAGCAGTACTTC
CASSLPAPGDEQYF
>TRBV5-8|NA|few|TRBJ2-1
TGTGCCAGCAGCCAACTGCCGCCGGAGCAGTTCTTC
CASSQLPPEQFF
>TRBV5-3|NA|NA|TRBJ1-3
TGTGCCAGAACCCCGAGGGAGTCCCCGGGATCGCACCATCGAAACACCATATATTTT
CARTPRESPGSHHRNTIYF
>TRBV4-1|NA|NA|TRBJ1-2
TGCGCCAGCAGCCAAGAGACATCTACTAACTATGGCTACACCTTC
CASSQETSTNYGYTF
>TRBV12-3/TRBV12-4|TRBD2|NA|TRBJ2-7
TGTGCCAGCGGGTTAGCGGGCTACGAGCAGTACTTC
CASGLAGYEQYF
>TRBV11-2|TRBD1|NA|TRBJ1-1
TGTGCCAGCAGCCGGGACAGGTCTGAAGCTTTCTTT
CASSRDRSEAFF
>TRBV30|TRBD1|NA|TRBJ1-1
TGTGCCTGGAGTCGGTCAGACAGGGGGCGCGTGAACACTGAAGCTTTCTTT
CAWSRSDRGRVNTEAFF
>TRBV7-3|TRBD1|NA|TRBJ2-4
TGTGCCAGCCAAGGTCCGGGACAGATAAACATTCAGTACTTC
CASQGPGQINIQYF
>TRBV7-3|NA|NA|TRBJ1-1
TGTGCCAGCAGCTTATCAGCAGGGGTCATGAACACTGAAGCTTTCTTT
CASSLSAGVMNTEAFF
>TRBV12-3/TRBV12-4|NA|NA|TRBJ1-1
TGTGCCAGCAGTCACACAGGGAACACTGAAGCTTTCTTT
CASSHTGNTEAFF
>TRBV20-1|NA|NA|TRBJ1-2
TGCAGTGCTAGCCCGGGGGGTGGCTACACCTTC
CSASPGGGYTF
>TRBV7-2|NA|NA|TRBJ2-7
TGTGCCAGCAGCCCCCTGGGGAGTAGCTCCTACGAGCAGTACTTC
CASSPLGSSSYEQYF
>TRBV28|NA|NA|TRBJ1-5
TGTGCCAGCAGTTTATCGCAGGGCACTCAGCCCCAGCATTTT
CASSLSQGTQPQHF
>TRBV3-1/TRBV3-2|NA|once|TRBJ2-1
TGTGCCAGCAGCCAAGGGCTCCTCTCCTACAATGAGCAGTTCTTC
CASSQGLLSYNEQFF
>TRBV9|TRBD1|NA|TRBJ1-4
TGTGCCAGCAGCGTAGTGAGGGTCGGGACAGAAGAGGGGTCAACTAATGAAAAACTGTTTTTT
CASSVVRVGTEEGSTNEKLFF
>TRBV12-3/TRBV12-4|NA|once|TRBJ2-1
TGTGCCAGCAGTTTTATGAGGGGGATGGACCAGTTCTTC
CASSFMRGMDQFF
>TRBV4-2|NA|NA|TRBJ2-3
TGTGCCAGCAGCCAGACTCGCTTGACCCGGGGTTTT
CASSQTRLTRGF
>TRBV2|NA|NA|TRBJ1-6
TGTGCCAGCACCCTTGAAGCCTACGGTTCACCCCTCCACTTT
CASTLEAYGSPLHF
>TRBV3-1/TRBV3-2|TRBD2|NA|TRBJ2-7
TGTGCCAGCAGCCAAGAGTTAGCGGGGTCCTACGAGCAGTACTTC
CASSQELAGSYEQYF
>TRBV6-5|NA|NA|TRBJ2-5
TGTGCCAGCAGTTACGGGACGGACCAAGAGACCCAGTACTTC
CASSYGTDQETQYF
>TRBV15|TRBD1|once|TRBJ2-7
TGTGCCACCTCGACCCGGACAGGGGGTTCCCACGAGCAGTACTTC
CATSTRTGGSHEQYF